These T cell receptor beta chains were read from a single sample in a study of identical twins. From the 5' RACE reads, TCRdb called clonotypes with MiXCR, one entry per CDR3 protein. The sample contains 450,000 to 500,000 distinct CDR3 sequences, approximately 15% of which appear only once. The same specimen was also included in a second study, on yellow fever vaccine responses in identical twins.

Sequencing input: CD4+ T cells sorted from blood. Receptor source: a woman younger than 35 in good health. Both conserved end residues are part of each CDR3. Each record gives: V gene, D gene, clone size, J gene, CDR3 DNA, CDR3 protein. A D gene is named only where the DNA matches it firmly. Expanded clones get a size class; other rows say once, few or many, or leave the size out.

TRBV28	-	-	TRBJ2-2	TGTGCCAGCAGTTCTCCCGGGGAAAGGGCACCCGGGGAGCTGTTTTTT	CASSSPGERAPGELFF
TRBV2	TRBD2	-	TRBJ2-1	TGTGCCAGCAGTGAAGCTCTTGCTAGCGGAAACCCTACCTACAATGAGCAGTTCTTC	CASSEALASGNPTYNEQFF
TRBV6-1	-	few	TRBJ2-1	TGTGCCAGCAGCCGTGGGGCGGGGGCAAACAATGAGCAGTTCTTC	CASSRGAGANNEQFF
TRBV5-6	TRBD1	-	TRBJ1-4	TGTGCCAGCAGCTCGGGACAGGGGCTGCGGAATGAAAAACTGTTTTTT	CASSSGQGLRNEKLFF
TRBV25-1	-	-	TRBJ2-3	TGTGCCAGCAGGACCCCAGGGGGGGAGTCGCCAGATACGCAGTATTTT	CASRTPGGESPDTQYF
TRBV4-2	-	many	TRBJ2-1	TGTGCCAGCAGCCAAGATGATCGTCAGGGGCCCTACAATGAGCAGTTCTTC	CASSQDDRQGPYNEQFF
TRBV20-1	TRBD2	-	TRBJ2-1	TGCAGTGCACCCCCTGATCCCAGGAGGACTAGCGGGCTCTACAATGAGCAGTTCTTC	CSAPPDPRRTSGLYNEQFF
TRBV7-2	-	-	TRBJ2-2	TGTGCCAGCAGCTCCTCTCCCCGGCAGGGGCCCACCGGGGAGCTGTTTTTT	CASSSSPRQGPTGELFF
TRBV15	TRBD2	many	TRBJ2-3	TGTGCCACCAGCAGAGATCGGAGCGGGGGCACAGATACGCAGTATTTT	CATSRDRSGGTDTQYF
TRBV7-2	-	-	TRBJ2-7	TGTGCCAGCAGCCCAATAGCAGCAGCTCAGGGGGAGCAGTACTTC	CASSPIAAAQGEQYF
TRBV5-1	TRBD1	few	TRBJ2-7	TGCGCCAGCAGCTCGGGACAGTTTGGGCAGTACTTC	CASSSGQFGQYF
TRBV19	TRBD1	few	TRBJ1-1	TGTGCCAGTAGTGCGACAGGGGGCCGGGGCACTGAAGCTTTCTTT	CASSATGGRGTEAFF
TRBV9	TRBD2	few	TRBJ2-5	TGTGCCAGCAGCCTCGTAGGAAGCGGGAGAGAGACCCAGTACTTC	CASSLVGSGRETQYF
TRBV25-1	-	few	TRBJ2-2	TGTGCCAGCAGTGGGACGGGGGCCGGGGAGCTGTTTTTT	CASSGTGAGELFF
TRBV6-1	-	few	TRBJ2-3	TGTGCCAGCAGACTACAGGGTAGAGATAAGCAGTATTTT	CASRLQGRDKQYF
TRBV5-1	-	many	TRBJ1-2	TGCGCCAGCAGCGCGGCGGAATATGGCTACACCTTC	CASSAAEYGYTF
TRBV27	TRBD1	-	TRBJ2-7	TGTGCCAGCAGCCCCGGACAGGGACATACCTACGAGCAGTACTTC	CASSPGQGHTYEQYF
TRBV10-3	-	many	TRBJ2-5	TGTGCCATCAATGATAGGGGCCTCCAAGAGACCCAGTACTTC	CAINDRGLQETQYF
TRBV7-2	-	many	TRBJ2-6	TGTGCCAGCAGCTTATGGAGGGAGGCCAACGTCCTGACTTTC	CASSLWREANVLTF
TRBV6-2/TRBV6-3	-	few	TRBJ2-2	TGTGCCAGCAGTTACACGGGACCCCCGGTGCTGTTTTTT	CASSYTGPPVLFF
TRBV11-2	-	few	TRBJ2-7	TGTGCCAGCAGCTATCAATCTATAGCGGCGGGTTTGTTCGAGCAGTACTTC	CASSYQSIAAGLFEQYF
TRBV2	-	many	TRBJ2-7	TGTGCCAGCAGTGTAGGCTCAGATAACTACGAGCAGTACTTC	CASSVGSDNYEQYF
TRBV10-3	TRBD2	many	TRBJ2-7	TGTGCCAACTCCGGGACTAGCGGGGGCGAGCAGTACTTC	CANSGTSGGEQYF
TRBV4-2	-	few	TRBJ1-6	TGTGCCAGCAGCCAAGATGAGGGGGCACCCCTCCACTTT	CASSQDEGAPLHF
TRBV7-2	-	many	TRBJ1-4	TGTGCCAGCAGCTTTCCCCAAGGGAAACTGTTTTTT	CASSFPQGKLFF
TRBV11-2	TRBD1	few	TRBJ2-5	TGTGCCAGCAGCTCATTTAGGGGGCGCCAAGAGACCCAGTACTTC	CASSSFRGRQETQYF
TRBV28	TRBD1	-	TRBJ2-7	TGTGCCAGCAGCATATTCGACAGGGGGCTTACCTACGAGCAGTACTTC	CASSIFDRGLTYEQYF
TRBV20-1	TRBD1	few	TRBJ1-1	TGCAGTGCTAGAGATCGTGCAGGGGGCTTTACTGAAGCTTTCTTT	CSARDRAGGFTEAFF
TRBV6-2/TRBV6-3	-	many	TRBJ2-1	TGTGCCAGCACTCGCCTAGTTGGTGAGCAGTTCTTC	CASTRLVGEQFF
TRBV7-9	-	-	TRBJ2-7	TGTGCCAGCAGTTCGGGAGAGGGCCCCGCTAGAGGCGAGCAGTACTTC	CASSSGEGPARGEQYF
TRBV14	-	-	TRBJ2-7	TGTGCCAGCAGCCAAGCCCAAGACGGGGGCTACGAGCAGTACTTC	CASSQAQDGGYEQYF
TRBV5-1	-	few	TRBJ2-1	TGCGCCAGCAGCTTGGAACGGCGGGGCTACAATGAGCAGTTCTTC	CASSLERRGYNEQFF
TRBV28	TRBD1	many	TRBJ2-2	TGTGCCAGCAGTTCAGGACAGGGGGCAAACACCGGGGAGCTGTTTTTT	CASSSGQGANTGELFF
TRBV7-8	TRBD1	-	TRBJ2-1	TGTGCCAGCCACCCGACAGGGAACGGGTACAATGAGCAGTTCTTC	CASHPTGNGYNEQFF
TRBV12-3/TRBV12-4	-	few	TRBJ2-7	TGTGCCAGCAGTTCCTGGGACGGACCCTACGAGCAGTACTTC	CASSSWDGPYEQYF
TRBV29-1	TRBD1	many	TRBJ2-3	TGCAGCGTTGACGGGGACAGGGGGCACACAGATACGCAGTATTTT	CSVDGDRGHTDTQYF
TRBV29-1	-	-	TRBJ1-1	TGCAGTGGGGAACAGGGTGGCACTGAAGCTTTCTTT	CSGEQGGTEAFF
TRBV5-1	-	-	TRBJ2-3	TGCGCCAGCAACCCGTATGGCCAAAGGTCTGATACGCAGTATTTT	CASNPYGQRSDTQYF
TRBV14	-	-	TRBJ2-1	TGTGCCAGCAGCCAAGATGGGGTTTGGGGGAATGAGCAGTTCTTC	CASSQDGVWGNEQFF
TRBV20-1	-	few	TRBJ1-5	TGCAGTGCTAGTCCCGGGTCGGGTCAGCCCCAGCATTTT	CSASPGSGQPQHF
TRBV5-1	TRBD1	few	TRBJ2-4	TGCGCCAGCAGCCATCGGGACAGGGGGGCGGACATTCAGTACTTC	CASSHRDRGADIQYF
TRBV11-3	-	few	TRBJ2-2	TGTGCCAGCTCGTGGCGGGCGAACACCGGGGAGCTGTTTTTT	CASSWRANTGELFF
TRBV15	TRBD1	few	TRBJ1-5	TGTGCCACCAGCTCGCAGGACAGGGGACTTGATCAGCCCCAGCATTTT	CATSSQDRGLDQPQHF
TRBV4-2	TRBD1	few	TRBJ2-7	TGTGCCAGCAGCCAAGCGGGGACAGGGATTTACGAGCAGTACTTC	CASSQAGTGIYEQYF
TRBV3-1	TRBD1	-	TRBJ1-6	TGTGCCAGCAGCCACTACAGGGGGCAGAATTCACCCCTCCACTTT	CASSHYRGQNSPLHF
TRBV12-3/TRBV12-4	-	many	TRBJ2-7	TGTGCCAGCAGTTTGGGGCACCTCTACGAGCAGTACTTC	CASSLGHLYEQYF
TRBV14	TRBD1	-	TRBJ2-5	TGTGCCAGCAGCCAAGGGACAGGGGGAATTGGGACCCAGTACTTC	CASSQGTGGIGTQYF
TRBV10-1	TRBD1	-	TRBJ2-7	TGCGCCAGCAGCGACCGGCCGCCGGGACAGGGGGCCTACGAGCAGTACTTC	CASSDRPPGQGAYEQYF
TRBV12-3/TRBV12-4	TRBD2	-	TRBJ2-2	TGTGCCATCTGTTTTTTAGGAAAGACTAGCGGGAGCACCGGGGAGCTGTTTTTT	CAICFLGKTSGSTGELFF
TRBV7-8	TRBD1	-	TRBJ2-7	TGTGCCAGGCGATGGGCCGGGACAGTGGCCCCCTACGAGCAGTACTTC	CARRWAGTVAPYEQYF
TRBV20-1	-	-	TRBJ2-7	TGCAGTGCCCCCGACAGGGAGGGGCTCCTCTACGAGCAGTACTTC	CSAPDREGLLYEQYF
TRBV5-6	-	-	TRBJ2-3	TGTGCCAGCAGCTTGGGCTTCGGGATCACAGATACGCAGTATTTT	CASSLGFGITDTQYF
TRBV10-3	-	few	TRBJ2-1	TGTGCCATCAGTGACGGGAGCCACAATGAGCAGTTCTTC	CAISDGSHNEQFF
TRBV7-7	TRBD2	many	TRBJ2-2	TGTGCTAGCAGTAGCGGGAAAGGGGAGCTGTTTTTT	CASSSGKGELFF
TRBV6-5	TRBD1	few	TRBJ2-3	TGTGCCAGCAGTTACTGGGGACAGGGGACCACAGATACGCAGTATTTT	CASSYWGQGTTDTQYF